The clone carrying this TCR beta chain was counted a few times. These donors, healthy bone marrow donors, were studied. This sample was included in a study of cytomegalovirus exposure and HLA in healthy donors. Study summary: Unique TCRs numbering some 77 million, obtained from HLA-typed donors, made up an early data release.

60 Vbeta and 13 Jbeta primers were used in PCR. Assay used: immunoSEQ multiplex PCR; TCRdb lists only in-frame clones, some missing. In the table there are roughly 200,000 clones, about 86% of which are singletons. Per the germline V gene, CDR1 is SGHRS and CDR2 is YFSETQ. The length of the CDR3 is 13 residues. Trimming took off 4 bases at V and 4 bases at J, with 12 bases between the two ends. The sample consisted of PBMCs. The V call is TRBV5-1, the J call TRBJ2-7; D ambiguous. This receptor was identified in a woman aged 30 to 39 in good health and CMV-seronegative. The CDR3 nucleotides are TGCGCCAGCAGCGGCGGAGTCGGGTACGAGCAGTACTTC. Amino acids: CASSGGVGYEQYF.